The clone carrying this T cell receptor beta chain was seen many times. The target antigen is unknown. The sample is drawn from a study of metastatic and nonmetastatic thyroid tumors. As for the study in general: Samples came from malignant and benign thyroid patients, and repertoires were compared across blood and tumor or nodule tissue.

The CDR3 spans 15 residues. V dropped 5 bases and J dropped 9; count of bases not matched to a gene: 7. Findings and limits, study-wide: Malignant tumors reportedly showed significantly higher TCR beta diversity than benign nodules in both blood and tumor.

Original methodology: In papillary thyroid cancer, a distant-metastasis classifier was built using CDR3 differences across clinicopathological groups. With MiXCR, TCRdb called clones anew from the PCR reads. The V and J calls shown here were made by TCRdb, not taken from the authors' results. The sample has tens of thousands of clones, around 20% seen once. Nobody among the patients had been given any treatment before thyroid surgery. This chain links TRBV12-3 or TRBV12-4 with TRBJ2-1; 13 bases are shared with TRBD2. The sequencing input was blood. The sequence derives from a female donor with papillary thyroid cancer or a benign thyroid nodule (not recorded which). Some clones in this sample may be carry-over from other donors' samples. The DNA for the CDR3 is TGTGCCAGCAGTCTAGGACTAGCGGGAGAGATTGAGCAGTTCTTC. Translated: CASSLGLAGEIEQFF.